These T cell receptor beta chains were read from a single sample in a study of cytomegalovirus exposure and HLA in healthy donors. Data came from immunoSEQ multiplex PCR; TCRdb stores just in-frame clones and leaves some out. The sample gives approximately 170,000 clones, 70% to 80% of which show up once; around 1.5% is in the top ten. The sequenced sample was PBMCs. The receptors shown here come from a middle-aged man in good health and CMV-seronegative. CDR3s include the opening cysteine and the closing phenylalanine or tryptophan. The D gene is left open where the match is weak. Clone size is given for some rows only: seen once, a few or many times, or a class if the clone is expanded.

clone size	J gene	CDR3 length	V gene	D gene	CDR3 DNA	CDR3 protein
.	TRBJ1-5	15	TRBV2	TRBD1	TGTGCCAGCAGTAAGGACAGGGGAGGCAATCAGCCCCAGCATTTT	CASSKDRGGNQPQHF
.	TRBJ1-3	14	TRBV27	.	TGTGCCAGCAGACAGGGAACATCTGGAAACACCATATATTTT	CASRQGTSGNTIYF
.	TRBJ2-7	14	TRBV6-5	.	TGCGCCAGCAGTGGTACAGAGTTATCCTACGAGCAGTACTTC	CASSGTELSYEQYF
.	TRBJ1-1	14	TRBV25-1	.	TGTGCCAGCAGTGTGACAGGAATGAACACTGAAGCTTTCTTT	CASSVTGMNTEAFF
.	TRBJ2-4	13	TRBV6-5	.	TGTGCCAGCAGTGGTTGGACTGGAGACATTCAGTACTTC	CASSGWTGDIQYF
.	TRBJ2-5	15	TRBV4-1	.	TGCGCCAGCAGCCTCCTCCAGGGGCGACAAGAGACCCAGTACTTC	CASSLLQGRQETQYF
few	TRBJ2-1	14	TRBV27	TRBD2	TGTGCCAGCAGCCTTAGCGGGATCTACAATGAGCAGTTCTTC	CASSLSGIYNEQFF
.	TRBJ1-3	17	TRBV2	.	TGTGCCAGCAGCCCATTGGGAGGCGTTGACATCTCCAACACCATATATTTT	CASSPLGGVDISNTIYF
once	TRBJ2-3	11	TRBV7-9	.	TGTTCCAGCAGCGAGGCAGATACGCAGTATTTT	CSSSEADTQYF
.	TRBJ1-3	18	TRBV19	.	TGTGCCAGTACTACGAACGGTCGGAGGATAACCTCTGGAAACACCATATATTTT	CASTTNGRRITSGNTIYF
.	TRBJ2-2	13	TRBV6-5	.	TGTGCCAGCAGTCCAAGGCAGGGGAAGGAGCTGTTTTTT	CASSPRQGKELFF
.	TRBJ1-5	14	TRBV5-8	TRBD1	TGTGCCAGCAGGGCGGGACAGCTCTATCAGCCCCAGCATTTT	CASRAGQLYQPQHF
.	TRBJ2-5	17	TRBV7-9	TRBD2	TGTACCAGCAGCTTAGCGCAAGGGACTAGCTTTTTCGAGACCCAGTACTTC	CTSSLAQGTSFFETQYF
.	TRBJ1-1	15	TRBV6-5	.	TGTGCCAGCAGTTACTCGGCGGGAATGAACACTGAAGCTTTCTTT	CASSYSAGMNTEAFF
.	TRBJ1-2	15	TRBV27	.	TGTGCCAGCAGGCCCCCTGGGGCTTCTAACTATGGCTACACCTTC	CASRPPGASNYGYTF
.	TRBJ2-3	14	TRBV6-5	.	TGTGTCAGCAGTTACTCTTTTAGGGGAGATACGCAGTATTTT	CVSSYSFRGDTQYF
.	TRBJ2-7	14	TRBV9	.	TGTGCCAGCAGCCCCAGGACTCGATACGGGGAGCAGTACTTC	CASSPRTRYGEQYF
few	TRBJ1-4	12	TRBV6-5	.	TGTGCCAGCAGCAACCGCCGGGAAAAACTGTTTTTT	CASSNRREKLFF
.	TRBJ2-1	14	TRBV5-1	.	TGCGCCAGCAGCTTCGGCGGGGCTTACAATGAGCAGTTCTTC	CASSFGGAYNEQFF
once	TRBJ2-1	15	TRBV13	TRBD2	TGTGCCAGCAGCCAAGCTAGCGGGAGGTACAATGAGCAGTTCTTC	CASSQASGRYNEQFF
.	TRBJ2-5	16	TRBV10-3	.	TGTGCCATCAGCCCCCGGGGGGCCAGAACACAAGAGACCCAGTACTTC	CAISPRGARTQETQYF
.	TRBJ2-2	18	TRBV10-3	TRBD1	TGTGCCACCCTCCCACCCGGGACAGGCAGGGTAGACACCGGGGAGCTGTTTTTT	CATLPPGTGRVDTGELFF
.	TRBJ1-2	14	TRBV2	.	TGTGCCAGCATATCGACCAGGGAGGGCTATGGCTACACCTTC	CASISTREGYGYTF
.	TRBJ2-3	13	TRBV27	.	TGTGCCAGCAGTTTATCCTACACAGATACGCAGTATTTT	CASSLSYTDTQYF
.	TRBJ1-1	15	TRBV7-3	TRBD1	TGTGCCAGCAGCTCCCCGGACAGGGTAAACACTGAAGCTTTCTTT	CASSSPDRVNTEAFF
.	TRBJ2-7	14	TRBV27	.	TGTGCCAGCAGTTGGGCGGGGAGCTCCTACGAGCAGTACTTC	CASSWAGSSYEQYF
.	TRBJ2-3	16	TRBV5-1	TRBD1	TGCGCCAGCAGCCTAGGGACAGGGGGCCGCACAGATACGCAGTATTTT	CASSLGTGGRTDTQYF
.	TRBJ2-3	11	TRBV20-1	.	TGCAGTGTTCCCAACACAGATACGCAGTATTTT	CSVPNTDTQYF
.	TRBJ2-7	16	TRBV28	TRBD1	TGTGCCAGCAGTTTTAGGGACAGGGTTTTCTCCTACGAGCAGTACTTC	CASSFRDRVFSYEQYF
.	TRBJ2-1	14	TRBV27	.	TGTGCCAGCAGGGTTAGCGGTTCCTACAATGAGCAGTTCTTC	CASRVSGSYNEQFF
.	TRBJ1-1	12	TRBV5-1	.	TGCGCCAGCAGCATCCCGGACAGTGAAGCTTTCTTT	CASSIPDSEAFF
once	TRBJ2-2	15	TRBV6-1	TRBD2	TGTGCCAGCATTAGACTAGCGGGAGAGGCCGGGGAGCTGTTTTTT	CASIRLAGEAGELFF
.	TRBJ2-1	17	TRBV27	TRBD2	TGTGCCAGCAGTTCCCTACTAGCGGGAGGGCCGGGCAATGAGCAGTTCTTC	CASSSLLAGGPGNEQFF
once	TRBJ2-3	12	TRBV9	.	TGTGCCAGCAGCCGCGAACCAGATACGCAGTATTTT	CASSREPDTQYF
.	TRBJ2-3	13	TRBV28	.	TGTGCCAGCAGGGACTCGCCCACAGATACGCAGTATTTT	CASRDSPTDTQYF
.	TRBJ2-7	13	TRBV25-1	.	TGTGCCAGCAGTAAGACCGGGACCTACGAGCAGTACTTC	CASSKTGTYEQYF
.	TRBJ2-1	15	TRBV10-2	.	TGCGCCAGCCGGATCAGGGCCACCTCCTACAATGAGCAGTTCTTC	CASRIRATSYNEQFF
.	TRBJ2-3	17	TRBV27	.	TGTGCCAGCAGTACTAAATTTGGGCAGGGGGGTGGAGATACGCAGTATTTT	CASSTKFGQGGGDTQYF
.	TRBJ2-1	15	TRBV7-2	TRBD2	TGTGCCAGCAGCCCCGGGGTAGCGGGAAGGAATGAGCAGTTCTTC	CASSPGVAGRNEQFF
.	TRBJ2-1	16	TRBV10-2	.	TGCGCCAGCAGTGAGTTGGTGGAGAGCTCCTACAATGAGCAGTTCTTC	CASSELVESSYNEQFF
.	TRBJ2-6	15	TRBV10-2	.	TGCGCCAGCAGTGATACAGGCGCTGGGGCCAACGGCCTGACTTTC	CASSDTGAGANGLTF
few	TRBJ1-2	13	TRBV6-1	.	TGTGCCAGCAGTGAAGTAGGGACACGTGGCTACACCTTC	CASSEVGTRGYTF
.	TRBJ2-2	13	TRBV5-4	.	TGTGCCAGCAGCATCCCTGGTGGCCGGGAGCTGTTTTTT	CASSIPGGRELFF
.	TRBJ2-1	16	TRBV18	TRBD2	TGTGCCAGCTCACCACCTGGGACTAGCGGGATCGATGAGCAGTTCTTC	CASSPPGTSGIDEQFF
.	TRBJ2-1	16	TRBV4-2	TRBD1	TGTGCCAGCAGCCAGAAAGTCCGGACAGGCTACAATGAGCAGTTCTTC	CASSQKVRTGYNEQFF
.	TRBJ2-3	14	TRBV10-3	TRBD1	TGTGCCATCAGTCTGGACAGGGCGACAGATACGCAGTATTTT	CAISLDRATDTQYF
.	TRBJ1-1	13	TRBV27	.	TGTGCCAGCAGTTTACAGGCGAACACTGAAGCTTTCTTT	CASSLQANTEAFF
.	TRBJ2-7	14	TRBV5-1	TRBD2	TGCGCCAGCAGCTTGGTAAGCGGACTAGACGAGCAGTACTTC	CASSLVSGLDEQYF
.	TRBJ1-2	14	TRBV5-6	TRBD1	TGTGCCAGCAGCTCAGGGGGCTGGGGCTATGGCTACACCTTC	CASSSGGWGYGYTF
.	TRBJ1-5	16	TRBV27	.	TGTGCCAGCAGTCCTTCAGGGAGGGGGGTCACTCAGCCCCAGCATTTT	CASSPSGRGVTQPQHF
.	TRBJ2-5	16	TRBV19	.	TGTGCCAGTAGTATAGGTGGAGGGCTCCGGGGAGAGACCCAGTACTTC	CASSIGGGLRGETQYF
.	TRBJ2-2	15	TRBV27	.	TGTGCCAGCCGTGGGGAAGGGGCGCACACCGGGGAGCTGTTTTTT	CASRGEGAHTGELFF
.	TRBJ1-2	14	TRBV9	.	TGTGCCAGCAGCGTAGCTGGAGGTAACTATGGCTACACCTTC	CASSVAGGNYGYTF
.	TRBJ2-2	16	TRBV28	.	TGTGCCAGCAGTTTATTTCGGCAGGGGAGCACCGGGGAGCTGTTTTTT	CASSLFRQGSTGELFF